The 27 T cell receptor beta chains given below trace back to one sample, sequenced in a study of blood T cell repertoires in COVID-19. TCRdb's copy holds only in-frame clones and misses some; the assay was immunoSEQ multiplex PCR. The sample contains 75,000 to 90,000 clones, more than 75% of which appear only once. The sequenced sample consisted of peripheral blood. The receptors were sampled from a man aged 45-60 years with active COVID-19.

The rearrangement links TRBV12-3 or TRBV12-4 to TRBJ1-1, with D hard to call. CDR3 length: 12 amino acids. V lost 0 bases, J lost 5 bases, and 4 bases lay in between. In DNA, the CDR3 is TGTGCCAGCAGTTTAGCCCCGACTGAAGCTTTCTTT. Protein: CASSLAPTEAFF.

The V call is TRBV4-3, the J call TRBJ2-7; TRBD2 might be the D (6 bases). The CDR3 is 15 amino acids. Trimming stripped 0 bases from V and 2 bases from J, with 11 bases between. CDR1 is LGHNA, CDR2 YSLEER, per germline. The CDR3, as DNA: TGCGCCAGCAGCCAAGATGGCGGGACCGCCTACGAGCAGTACTTC. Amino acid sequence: CASSQDGGTAYEQYF.

DNA of the CDR3: TGTGCCAGCAGACGGGGGACAGGGAACACCGGGGAGCTGTTTTTT. Translation gives CASRRGTGNTGELFF. The V and J genes are TRBV21-1 and TRBJ2-2; TRBD1, as called in the table, went unchecked against the DNA. TRBV21-1 represents a pseudogene. This CDR3 has 15 amino acids.

The CDR3, as DNA: TGTGCCAGCAGCCAAGATCCTGCCCAGGGGGCACGTACCGAGCAGTACTTC. Translated, it gives CASSQDPAQGARTEQYF. The chain has TRBV4-2 and TRBJ2-7; TRBD1 matches at 8 bases. Germline V CDR1 and CDR2: LGHNA, YNFKEQ. V shed 0 bases and J 6 bases; nucleotides not matched to a gene: 13. The CDR3 length is 17 residues.

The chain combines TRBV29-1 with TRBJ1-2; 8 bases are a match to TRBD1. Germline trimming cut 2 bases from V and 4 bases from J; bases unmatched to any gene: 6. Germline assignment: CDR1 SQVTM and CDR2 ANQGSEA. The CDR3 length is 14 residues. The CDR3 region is CSVEPTGDRYGYTF. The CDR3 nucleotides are TGCAGCGTTGAACCGACAGGGGACCGCTATGGCTACACCTTC.

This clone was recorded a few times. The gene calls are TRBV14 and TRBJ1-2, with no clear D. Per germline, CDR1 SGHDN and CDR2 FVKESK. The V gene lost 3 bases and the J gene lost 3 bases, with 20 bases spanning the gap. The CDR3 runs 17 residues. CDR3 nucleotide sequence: TGTGCCAGCAGCCACCTATCTGGAGCCAGCGGTTACTATGGCTACACCTTC. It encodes CASSHLSGASGYYGYTF.

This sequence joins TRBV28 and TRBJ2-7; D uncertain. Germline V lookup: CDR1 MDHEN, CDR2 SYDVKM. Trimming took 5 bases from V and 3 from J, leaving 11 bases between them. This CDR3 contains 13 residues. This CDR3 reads CASSLTGVYEQYF. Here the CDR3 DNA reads TGTGCCAGCAGTCTTACGGGTGTCTACGAGCAGTACTTC.

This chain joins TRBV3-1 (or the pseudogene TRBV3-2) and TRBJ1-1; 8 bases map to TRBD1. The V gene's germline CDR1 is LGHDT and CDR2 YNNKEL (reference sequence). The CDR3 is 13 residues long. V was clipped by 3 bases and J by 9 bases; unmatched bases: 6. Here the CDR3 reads CASSQEDRGKAFF. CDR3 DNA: TGTGCCAGCAGCCAGGAAGACAGGGGCAAAGCTTTCTTT.

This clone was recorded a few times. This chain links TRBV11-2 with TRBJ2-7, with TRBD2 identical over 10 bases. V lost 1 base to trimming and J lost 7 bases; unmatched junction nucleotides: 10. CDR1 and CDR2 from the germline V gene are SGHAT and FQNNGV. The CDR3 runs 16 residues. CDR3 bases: TGTGCCAGCAGCTTAGCTATGGCTAGCGGGAGTAGGGAGCAGTACTTC. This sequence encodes CASSLAMASGSREQYF.

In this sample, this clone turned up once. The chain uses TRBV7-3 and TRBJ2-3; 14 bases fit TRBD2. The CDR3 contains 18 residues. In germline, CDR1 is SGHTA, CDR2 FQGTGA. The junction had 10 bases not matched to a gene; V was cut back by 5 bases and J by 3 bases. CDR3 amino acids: CASSGTGLAGVRTDTQYF. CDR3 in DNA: TGTGCCAGCAGCGGAACGGGACTAGCGGGAGTTAGGACAGATACGCAGTATTTT.

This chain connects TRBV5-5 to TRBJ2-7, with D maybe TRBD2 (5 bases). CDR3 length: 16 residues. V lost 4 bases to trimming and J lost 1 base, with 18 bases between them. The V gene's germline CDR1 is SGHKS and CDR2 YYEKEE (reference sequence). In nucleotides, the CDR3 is TGTGCCAGCAGCCGGACTCGGGGAGCTGGATCCTACGAGCAGTACTTC. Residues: CASSRTRGAGSYEQYF.

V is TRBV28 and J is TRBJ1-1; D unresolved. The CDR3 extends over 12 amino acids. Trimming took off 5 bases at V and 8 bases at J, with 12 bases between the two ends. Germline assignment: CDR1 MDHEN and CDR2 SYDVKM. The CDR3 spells CASSPLIGEAFF. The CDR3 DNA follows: TGTGCCAGCAGTCCCCTCATCGGGGAAGCTTTCTTT. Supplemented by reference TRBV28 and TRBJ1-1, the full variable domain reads DVKVTQSSRYLVKRTGEKVFLECVQDMDHENMFWYRQDPGLGLRLIYFSYDVKMKEKGDIPEGYSVSREKKERFSLILESASTNQTSMYLCASSPLIGEAFFGQGTRLTVV.

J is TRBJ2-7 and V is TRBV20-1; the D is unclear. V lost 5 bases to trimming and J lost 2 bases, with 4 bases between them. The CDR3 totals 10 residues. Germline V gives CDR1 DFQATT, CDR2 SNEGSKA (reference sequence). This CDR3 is CSAGTYEQYF. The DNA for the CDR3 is TGCAGTGCTGGCACCTACGAGCAGTACTTC.

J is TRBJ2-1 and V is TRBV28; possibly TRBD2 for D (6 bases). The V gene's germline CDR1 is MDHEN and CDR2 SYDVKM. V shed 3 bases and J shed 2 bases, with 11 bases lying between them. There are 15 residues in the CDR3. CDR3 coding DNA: TGTGCCAGCAGTTTTCCGGAGCGGGCCTACAATGAGCAGTTCTTC. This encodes CASSFPERAYNEQFF. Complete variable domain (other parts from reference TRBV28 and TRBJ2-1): DVKVTQSSRYLVKRTGEKVFLECVQDMDHENMFWYRQDPGLGLRLIYFSYDVKMKEKGDIPEGYSVSREKKERFSLILESASTNQTSMYLCASSFPERAYNEQFFGPGTRLTVL.

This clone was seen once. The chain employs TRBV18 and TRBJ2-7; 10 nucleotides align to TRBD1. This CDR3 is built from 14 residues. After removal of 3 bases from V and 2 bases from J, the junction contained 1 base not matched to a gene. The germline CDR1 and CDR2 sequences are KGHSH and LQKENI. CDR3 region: CASSPGTGAYEQYF. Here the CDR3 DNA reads TGTGCCAGCTCACCCGGGACAGGGGCCTACGAGCAGTACTTC. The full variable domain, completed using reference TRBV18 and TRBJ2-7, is NAGVMQNPRHLVRRRGQEARLRCSPMKGHSHVYWYRQLPEEGLKFMVYLQKENIIDESGMPKERFSAEFPKEGPSILRIQQVVRGDSAAYFCASSPGTGAYEQYFGPGTRLTVT.

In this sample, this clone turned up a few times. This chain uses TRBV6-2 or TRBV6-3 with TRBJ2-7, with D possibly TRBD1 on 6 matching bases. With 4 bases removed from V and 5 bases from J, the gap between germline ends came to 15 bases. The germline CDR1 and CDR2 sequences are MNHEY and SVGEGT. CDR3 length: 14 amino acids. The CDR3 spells CASSFLGKGDEQYF. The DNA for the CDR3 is TGTGCCAGCAGTTTTTTGGGGAAGGGGGACGAGCAGTACTTC.

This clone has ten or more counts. CDR3 residues: CASSAYAPGPAGNTIYF. The CDR3 DNA sequence: TGTGCCAGTAGTGCCTACGCGCCAGGGCCAGCTGGAAACACCATATATTTT. This rearrangement joins TRBV19 to TRBJ1-3, with D perhaps TRBD1 (5 bases). The CDR3 has 17 amino acids. V lost 5 bases to trimming and J lost 2 bases, with 19 bases between them. CDR1 is LNHDA, CDR2 SQIVND, per germline (reference sequence).

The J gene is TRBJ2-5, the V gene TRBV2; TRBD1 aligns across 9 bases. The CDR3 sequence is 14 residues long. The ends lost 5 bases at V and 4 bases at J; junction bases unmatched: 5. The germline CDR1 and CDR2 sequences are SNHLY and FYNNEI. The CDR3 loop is CASSSGQGLETQYF. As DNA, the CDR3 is TGTGCCAGCAGTTCGGGACAGGGTTTAGAGACCCAGTACTTC.

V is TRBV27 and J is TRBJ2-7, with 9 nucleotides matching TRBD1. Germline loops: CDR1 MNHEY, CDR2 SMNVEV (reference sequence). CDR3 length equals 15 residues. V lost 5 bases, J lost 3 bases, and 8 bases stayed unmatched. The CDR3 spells CASSIAGQGVYEQYF. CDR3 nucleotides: TGTGCCAGCAGTATTGCGGGACAGGGAGTCTACGAGCAGTACTTC.

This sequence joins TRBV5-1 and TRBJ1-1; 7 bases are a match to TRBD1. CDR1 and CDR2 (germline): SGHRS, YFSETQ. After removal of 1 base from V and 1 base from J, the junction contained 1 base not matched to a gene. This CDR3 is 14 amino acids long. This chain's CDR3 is CASSLTGANTEAFF. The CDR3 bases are TGCGCCAGCAGCTTGACAGGGGCGAACACTGAAGCTTTCTTT.

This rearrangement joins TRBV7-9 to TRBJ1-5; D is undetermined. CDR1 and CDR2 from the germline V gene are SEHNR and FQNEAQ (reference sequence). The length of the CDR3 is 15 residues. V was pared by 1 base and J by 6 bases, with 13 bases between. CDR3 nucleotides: TGTGCCAGCAGCTTAGGATCCGCCGTGAGTCAGCCCCAGCATTTT. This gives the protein CASSLGSAVSQPQHF. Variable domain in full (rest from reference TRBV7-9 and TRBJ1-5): DTGVSQNPRHKITKRGQNVTFRCDPISEHNRLYWYRQTLGQGPEFLTYFQNEAQLEKSRLLSDRFSAERPKGSFSTLEIQRTEQGDSAMYLCASSLGSAVSQPQHFGDGTRLSIL.

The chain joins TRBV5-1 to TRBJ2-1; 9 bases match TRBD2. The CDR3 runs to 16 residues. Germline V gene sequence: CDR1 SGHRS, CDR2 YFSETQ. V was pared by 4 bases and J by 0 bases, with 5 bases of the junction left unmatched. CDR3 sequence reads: CASSPSGMNSYNEQFF. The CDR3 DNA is TGCGCCAGCAGCCCTAGCGGGATGAACTCCTACAATGAGCAGTTCTTC.

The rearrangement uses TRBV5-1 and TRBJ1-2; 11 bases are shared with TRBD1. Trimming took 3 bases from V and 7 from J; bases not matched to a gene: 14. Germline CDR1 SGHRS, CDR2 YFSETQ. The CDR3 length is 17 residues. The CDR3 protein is CASSYYLLGQGAGGYTF. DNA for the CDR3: TGCGCCAGCAGCTATTACCTCCTTGGACAGGGGGCGGGTGGCTACACCTTC.

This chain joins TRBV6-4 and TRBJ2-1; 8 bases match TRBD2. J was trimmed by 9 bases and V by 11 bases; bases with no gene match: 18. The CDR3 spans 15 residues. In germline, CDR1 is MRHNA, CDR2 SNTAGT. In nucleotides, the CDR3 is TGTGCCGGGAAGGGGGTAGCGGGGAAGCCCCTTGAGCAGTTCTTC. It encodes CAGKGVAGKPLEQFF.

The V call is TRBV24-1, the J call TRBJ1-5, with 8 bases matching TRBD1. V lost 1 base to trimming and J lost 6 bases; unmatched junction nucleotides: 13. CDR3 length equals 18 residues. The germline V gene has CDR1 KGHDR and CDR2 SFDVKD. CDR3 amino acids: CATSDFSSGQGAIQPQHF. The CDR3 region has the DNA TGTGCCACCAGTGATTTTTCGTCCGGACAGGGCGCAATTCAGCCCCAGCATTTT.

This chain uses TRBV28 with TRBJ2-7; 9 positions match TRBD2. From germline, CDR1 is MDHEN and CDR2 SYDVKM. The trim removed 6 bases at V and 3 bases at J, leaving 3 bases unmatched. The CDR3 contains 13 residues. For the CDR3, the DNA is TGTGCCAGCAGGATAGCGGGAGTCTACGAGCAGTACTTC. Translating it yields CASRIAGVYEQYF. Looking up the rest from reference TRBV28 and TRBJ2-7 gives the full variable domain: DVKVTQSSRYLVKRTGEKVFLECVQDMDHENMFWYRQDPGLGLRLIYFSYDVKMKEKGDIPEGYSVSREKKERFSLILESASTNQTSMYLCASRIAGVYEQYFGPGTRLTVT.

As DNA, the CDR3 is TGTGCCAGCAGCCCGGCTAGCGGGGGGCGGCGGGAGCAGTACTTC. Encoded protein: CASSPASGGRREQYF. V gene TRBV7-2 combines with J gene TRBJ2-7, with 11 bases fitting TRBD2. Germline values: CDR1 SGHTA, CDR2 FQGNSA. This CDR3 spans 15 amino acids. The V segment lost 5 bases and the J segment 7 bases; nucleotides outside the gene matches: 10.